This is a list of T cell receptor beta chains from one sample in a study of cytomegalovirus exposure and HLA in healthy donors. Produced via immunoSEQ multiplex PCR; TCRdb's table is partial and in-frame only. The sample has 160,000 or so clones; roughly four fifths are singletons. Sequencing used PBMCs. The receptors were sampled from a man in his fifties or sixties in good health and CMV-seropositive. Each CDR3 is given with its conserved first and last residue. Clone size appears in some rows only: once, few, many, or a class for an expanded clone.

V: TRBV6-1
J: TRBJ2-2
size: -
CDR3: CASSARGGAFTGELFF

V: TRBV7-6
J: TRBJ2-3
size: -
CDR3: CASSPRDSDTQYF

V: TRBV4-1
J: TRBJ2-7
size: once
CDR3: CASSQDRAGGNSYEQYF

V: TRBV27
J: TRBJ2-2
size: -
CDR3: CASSEKGVLYTGELFF

V: TRBV28
J: TRBJ2-5
size: -
CDR3: CASSLSAGTQYF

V: TRBV7-9
J: TRBJ2-1
size: few
CDR3: CSSSSGGGLAEYNEQFF

V: TRBV11-2
J: TRBJ2-3
size: -
CDR3: CASSQRGERRTDTQYF

V: TRBV28
J: TRBJ2-1
size: -
CDR3: CASSSLAGVINEQFF

V: TRBV14
J: TRBJ1-1
size: -
CDR3: CASSQVGGAGSTEAFF

V: TRBV7-9
J: TRBJ1-1
size: -
CDR3: CSSSLLTGALNTEAFF

V: TRBV4-1
J: TRBJ2-1
size: -
CDR3: CASSQALLAGGPNEQFF

V: TRBV10-2
J: TRBJ2-3
size: -
CDR3: CASGERGRSTDTQYF

V: TRBV15
J: TRBJ2-3
size: -
CDR3: CATSRDRLITDTQYF

V: TRBV4-3
J: TRBJ1-1
size: -
CDR3: CASSQESGGYGTEAFF

V: TRBV28
J: TRBJ1-2
size: -
CDR3: CASTLRQGYGYTF

V: TRBV2
J: TRBJ1-6
size: -
CDR3: CASRQPERSPLHF

V: TRBV29-1
J: TRBJ1-2
size: -
CDR3: CSVPGGVDYGYTF

V: TRBV2
J: TRBJ2-5
size: -
CDR3: CASSGGSRETQYF

V: TRBV2
J: TRBJ1-1
size: few
CDR3: CASSGTVMNTEAFF

V: TRBV7-9
J: TRBJ2-1
size: -
CDR3: CASSSTEGDNEQFF

V: TRBV28
J: TRBJ1-3
size: -
CDR3: CASSRDRGPFSSGNTIYF

V: TRBV5-1
J: TRBJ2-7
size: -
CDR3: CASSPSISYEQYF

V: TRBV7-6
J: TRBJ2-5
size: -
CDR3: CASSVLGGSTQYF

V: TRBV4-3
J: TRBJ1-5
size: once
CDR3: CASSQERSGDQPQHF

V: TRBV10-3
J: TRBJ2-3
size: -
CDR3: CAISESSGGADTQYF

V: TRBV6-1
J: TRBJ1-1
size: -
CDR3: CASSGEFNTEAFF

V: TRBV5-1
J: TRBJ2-7
size: -
CDR3: CASSFLTGSEQYF

V: TRBV9
J: TRBJ2-7
size: -
CDR3: CASSVGTESEQYF

V: TRBV6-1
J: TRBJ2-5
size: -
CDR3: CASRRDRGRRETQYF

V: TRBV21-1
J: TRBJ1-5
size: once
CDR3: CASSKRDRSGVRNQPQHF

V: TRBV7-8
J: TRBJ2-2
size: -
CDR3: CASSTHPGTGGGELFF

V: TRBV27
J: TRBJ2-3
size: -
CDR3: CASRGSGRGTDTQYF

V: TRBV27
J: TRBJ1-2
size: -
CDR3: CASGVDGANYGYTF

V: TRBV4-1
J: TRBJ2-5
size: -
CDR3: CASSRGQQETQYF

V: TRBV28
J: TRBJ2-1
size: -
CDR3: CASSSGLAGVKNEQFF

V: TRBV20-1
J: TRBJ2-7
size: -
CDR3: CSASRSYEQYF

V: TRBV6-1
J: TRBJ2-5
size: -
CDR3: CASSKDVTGGTQETQYF

V: TRBV7-9
J: TRBJ2-7
size: -
CDR3: CSSSPQGRAYEQYF

V: TRBV11-2
J: TRBJ2-5
size: -
CDR3: CASGRTSGSQTQYF

V: TRBV10-3
J: TRBJ2-5
size: -
CDR3: CAISESTSGGKTQYF

V: TRBV5-6
J: TRBJ1-3
size: -
CDR3: CASNKQTLGSGNTIYF

V: TRBV7-9
J: TRBJ1-1
size: -
CDR3: CASSLARQYNTEAFF

V: TRBV2
J: TRBJ2-2
size: -
CDR3: CASSEAAGRRTAF

V: TRBV14
J: TRBJ1-5
size: -
CDR3: CASSQAGNQPQHF

V: TRBV5-6
J: TRBJ2-7
size: few
CDR3: CASSAQGYEQYF

V: TRBV2
J: TRBJ1-2
size: -
CDR3: CASSDRTKQNYGYTF

V: TRBV5-5
J: TRBJ1-5
size: -
CDR3: CASTWAGGGNQPQHF

V: TRBV7-8
J: TRBJ2-1
size: few
CDR3: CASSYKLGGSYNEQFF

V: TRBV11-2
J: TRBJ2-5
size: -
CDR3: CASSPMLAVIQETQYF

V: TRBV9
J: TRBJ2-7
size: -
CDR3: CASSPWTGVAHEQYF

V: TRBV9
J: TRBJ2-1
size: -
CDR3: CTSSPTGDLYNEQFF

V: TRBV7-9
J: TRBJ2-5
size: few
CDR3: CASSPKERDQETQYF

V: TRBV28
J: TRBJ2-1
size: once
CDR3: CASSLWNAKSSYNEQFF

V: TRBV7-2
J: TRBJ1-5
size: -
CDR3: CASSLEGGAQPQHF

V: TRBV9
J: TRBJ2-6
size: -
CDR3: CASSANNRGSGANVLTF